What follows are 22 T cell receptor beta chains derived from one specimen sequenced in a study of T cells after yellow fever vaccination. MiXCR, run by TCRdb on the 5' RACE reads, gives a single entry per CDR3 protein. This sample has about 630,000 distinct CDR3 sequences, with approximately 13% found just once. The material was PBMCs, obtained on the day of the yellow fever booster vaccination. All receptors derive from a man between 25 and 39 years old who received the YFV17D yellow fever vaccine.

This rearrangement joins TRBV18 to TRBJ2-7, with D hard to call. Germline assignment: CDR1 KGHSH and CDR2 LQKENI. CDR3 size: 12 residues. V lost 6 bases and J 5 bases, leaving 11 bases between the germline ends. The CDR3 DNA reads as TGTGCCAGCTCCCCGCAAACCAACGAGCAGTACTTC. Amino acid sequence: CASSPQTNEQYF. Supplemented by reference TRBV18 and TRBJ2-7, the full variable domain reads NAGVMQNPRHLVRRRGQEARLRCSPMKGHSHVYWYRQLPEEGLKFMVYLQKENIIDESGMPKERFSAEFPKEGPSILRIQQVVRGDSAAYFCASSPQTNEQYFGPGTRLTVT.

V gene TRBV7-2 combines with J gene TRBJ2-5, with D maybe TRBD2 (5 bases). V gave up 4 bases and J gave up 2 bases, with 14 bases separating them. Looked up from germline, CDR1 is SGHTA and CDR2 is FQGNSA. This CDR3 is built from 15 residues. CDR3 nucleotides: TGTGCCAGCAGCTCGTATGGCGGGCTTCAAGAGACCCAGTACTTC. Protein product: CASSSYGGLQETQYF. Using reference TRBV7-2 and TRBJ2-5 for the parts outside the CDR3, the full variable domain is GAGVSQSPSNKVTEKGKDVELRCDPISGHTALYWYRQSLGQGLEFLIYFQGNSAPDKSGLPSDRFSAERTGGSVSTLTIQRTQQEDSAVYLCASSSYGGLQETQYFGPGTRLLVL.

V usage is TRBV28 and J usage is TRBJ2-3, with 9 nucleotides matching TRBD2. CDR1 is MDHEN, CDR2 SYDVKM, per germline. This CDR3 has 16 residues. Trimming cost V 5 bases and J 0 bases; bases outside gene matches: 6. The CDR3 here is CASSTPSGRSTDTQYF. In DNA form, the CDR3 reads TGTGCCAGCAGTACCCCCAGCGGGAGGAGCACAGATACGCAGTATTTT.

This clonotype was counted at least ten times. V gene TRBV29-1 combines with J gene TRBJ1-4, with no clear D. The V gene's germline CDR1 is SQVTM and CDR2 ANQGSEA. Trimming pared 3 bases from V and 0 bases from J, leaving 5 bases between. The CDR3 covers 13 residues. CDR3 DNA: TGCAGCGTTGACACAGCAACTAATGAAAAACTGTTTTTT. Translated, it gives CSVDTATNEKLFF.

A few counts support this clonotype. The chain employs TRBV24-1 and TRBJ2-1; D is possibly TRBD1 (5 bases). The CDR3 runs to 13 residues. Trimming took off 8 bases at V and 5 bases at J, with 12 bases between the two ends. Germline V gives CDR1 KGHDR, CDR2 SFDVKD. CDR3 nucleotide sequence: TGTGCCACCATGGGGCCCCTTCACAATGAGCAGTTCTTC. Amino acids: CATMGPLHNEQFF.

This clonotype was picked up many times. The chain uses TRBV5-1 and TRBJ1-1; no reliable D call. The CDR3 has 16 amino acids. Per germline, CDR1 SGHRS and CDR2 YFSETQ. Trimming stripped 0 bases from V and 4 bases from J, with 16 bases between. In nucleotides, the CDR3 is TGCGCCAGCAGCTTGGAATTCCCCAGAGGGTTCACTGAAGCTTTCTTT. This sequence encodes CASSLEFPRGFTEAFF.

This clonotype was recorded at least ten times. The chain employs TRBV9 and TRBJ2-1; possibly TRBD2 for D (7 bases). This CDR3 spans 14 amino acids. V lost 3 bases and J 10 bases, leaving 17 bases between the germline ends. Per the germline V gene, CDR1 is SGDLS and CDR2 is YYNGEE. In DNA form, the CDR3 reads TGTGCCAGCAGCGAGGGAGGGGGGTCGCCGGAGCAGTTCTTC. Its translation is CASSEGGGSPEQFF.

This clonotype was observed a single time. This sequence joins TRBV11-2 and TRBJ2-7; D is possibly TRBD2 (7 bases). The CDR3 runs to 15 residues. Deletions cut 1 base from V and 4 bases from J, with 14 bases between. CDR1 is SGHAT, CDR2 FQNNGV, per germline. The CDR3 protein is CASSLVTGRAYEQYF. The CDR3, as DNA: TGTGCCAGCAGCTTAGTTACAGGGAGGGCGTACGAGCAGTACTTC.

This clonotype was observed many times. The chain uses TRBV20-1 and TRBJ2-7; D is ambiguous. Trimming stripped 1 base from V and 1 base from J, with 14 bases between. The CDR3 contains 15 residues. Germline V CDR1 and CDR2: DFQATT, SNEGSKA (reference sequence). This chain's CDR3 is CSARVFNGLSYEQYF. The CDR3 bases are TGCAGTGCTAGAGTTTTTAACGGGTTATCCTACGAGCAGTACTTC.

This clonotype has a handful of counts. The chain recombines TRBV11-2 with TRBJ2-1; unclear D gene. The length of the CDR3 is 11 residues. Germline CDR1 and CDR2: SGHAT and FQNNGV. V lost 5 bases and J lost 8, with 7 bases in between. This CDR3 is CASSLWDEQFF. In nucleotides, the CDR3 is TGTGCCAGCAGCCTGTGGGATGAGCAGTTCTTC.

This clonotype was detected a few times. This chain links TRBV5-1 with TRBJ2-1, with 8 bases lining up with TRBD2. V lost 6 bases and J lost 6; bases outside the gene matches: 8. This CDR3 contains 14 residues. Germline V gene sequence: CDR1 SGHRS, CDR2 YFSETQ. The CDR3 spells CASTRASGSNEQFF. The CDR3 region has the DNA TGCGCCAGCACAAGGGCAAGCGGGAGCAATGAGCAGTTCTTC.

The rearrangement uses TRBV5-5 and TRBJ2-7; TRBD1 matches 7 bases. The J segment lost 2 bases and the V segment lost 4 bases, leaving 12 bases of the junction unmatched. The CDR3 contains 16 residues. Germline V lookup: CDR1 SGHKS, CDR2 YYEKEE (reference sequence). The CDR3 DNA is TGTGCCAGCAGCCCTGGGCCCTCCGGGACAGCCTACGAGCAGTACTTC. Protein sequence: CASSPGPSGTAYEQYF.

Only a few counts were recorded for this clonotype. V gene TRBV7-3 combines with J gene TRBJ2-1; D may be TRBD1 (6 bases). Per germline, CDR1 SGHTA and CDR2 FQGTGA. The V and J ends lost 4 bases and 5 bases respectively, with 15 bases between them. This CDR3 is 15 amino acids long. The CDR3, as DNA: TGTGCCAGCAGCTCGGGCCCAGGGGACCACAATGAGCAGTTCTTC. Its protein is CASSSGPGDHNEQFF.

This clonotype showed up just a few times. This chain uses TRBV7-2 with TRBJ2-1; 7 positions agree with TRBD1. From germline, CDR1 is SGHTA and CDR2 FQGNSA. V dropped 2 bases and J dropped 9; count of bases not matched to a gene: 7. The CDR3 totals 14 residues. The chain's CDR3 is CASSLNTYRGEQFF. CDR3 DNA: TGTGCCAGCAGCTTAAATACGTACAGGGGTGAGCAGTTCTTC.

The chain has TRBV10-2 and TRBJ1-1; D gene unclear. The V end was cut by 8 bases, the J end by 0 bases, with 10 bases between. This CDR3 comprises 13 residues. The germline V gene has CDR1 WSHSY and CDR2 SAAADI. This chain's CDR3 is CASQGRMNTEAFF. The CDR3 coding sequence is TGCGCCAGCCAAGGACGGATGAACACTGAAGCTTTCTTT.

The genes are TRBV7-2 and TRBJ1-2; D is possibly TRBD1 (6 bases). Trimming shortened V by 5 bases and J by 4 bases, and 14 bases separated the two germline ends. Germline CDR1 SGHTA, CDR2 FQGNSA. The CDR3 contains 14 residues. The CDR3 sequence: CASSLLGQSYGYTF. The CDR3 nucleotides read TGTGCCAGCAGCCTCCTTGGACAGTCCTATGGCTACACCTTC.

This clonotype was counted only a few times. The CDR3 DNA reads TGTGCCAGCAATAGGGGGGCGCTTTACAATGAGCAGTTCTTC. Translated: CASNRGALYNEQFF. This chain links TRBV6-1 with TRBJ2-1; D may match TRBD1 or TRBD2 (6 bases each). The CDR3 runs 14 residues. Trimming stripped 7 bases from V and 4 bases from J, with 14 bases between. Germline CDR1 and CDR2: MNHNS and SASEGT.

This clonotype came up a few times. V usage is TRBV7-2 and J usage is TRBJ2-5; no definite D call. CDR3 length: 12 amino acids. CDR1 and CDR2 (germline): SGHTA, FQGNSA. V lost 5 bases to trimming and J lost 3 bases, with 7 bases between them. CDR3 in DNA: TGTGCCAGCAGCCGACACAAAGAGACCCAGTACTTC. It is translated as CASSRHKETQYF.

V and J are TRBV2 and TRBJ2-4; D call uncertain. The V end lost 1 base, the J end lost 0 bases, and 7 bases lay between the germline ends. This CDR3 has 15 residues. CDR1 and CDR2 from the germline V gene are SNHLY and FYNNEI. The CDR3, as DNA: TGTGCCAGCAGTGAAGAAGCGTTAGCCAAAAACATTCAGTACTTC. Encoded protein: CASSEEALAKNIQYF. Variable domain in full (rest from reference TRBV2 and TRBJ2-4): EPEVTQTPSHQVTQMGQEVILRCVPISNHLYFYWYRQILGQKVEFLVSFYNNEISEKSEIFDDQFSVERPDGSNFTLKIRSTKLEDSAMYFCASSEEALAKNIQYFGAGTRLSVL.

This clonotype has more than one count but fewer than ten. V usage is TRBV29-1 and J usage is TRBJ1-2; D may be TRBD1 (6 bases). The CDR3 length is 10 residues. CDR1 SQVTM and CDR2 ANQGSEA come from the germline V gene. V lost 6 bases and J lost 6, with 8 bases in between. CDR3 protein: CSVDSNGYTF. Here the CDR3 DNA reads TGCAGCGTGGACAGCAATGGCTACACCTTC.

V and J are TRBV5-6 and TRBJ2-7; D remains ambiguous. V was trimmed by 0 bases and J by 3 bases, leaving 10 bases between them. The CDR3 has 14 amino acids. CDR1 is SGHDT and CDR2 is YYEEEE in the germline V gene. CDR3 protein: CASSLGTLGYEQYF. The DNA for the CDR3 is TGTGCCAGCAGCTTGGGAACGTTAGGCTACGAGCAGTACTTC.

The chain employs TRBV7-9 and TRBJ2-5; a possible D gene is TRBD1 (6 bases). CDR3 size: 15 residues. Between the trimmed V and J ends, which lost 1 base and 3 bases, there was a span of 12 bases. Germline-derived CDR1 and CDR2 are SEHNR and FQNEAQ (reference sequence). CDR3: CASSLGNREKETQYF. CDR3 DNA sequence: TGTGCCAGCAGCTTAGGGAACAGGGAAAAAGAGACCCAGTACTTC.